The sequence of this TCR beta chain was determined in a study of T cell clonality in common variable immunodeficiency. Many counts were recorded for this clone. Its target is not known. Study-wide results and caveats: Repertoire-complication correlations in CVID were limited by patient heterogeneity. Authors noted CVID clonality's cause needs subpopulation repertoire sequencing. Compared with controls, CVID subjects had fewer shared TCRbeta clones.

Patients and controls were mostly of Caucasian heritage. Sequenced by immunoSEQ multiplex PCR; TCRdb stores in-frame clones only, minus some. The sample yields 25,000 to 35,000 clones, without any singletons. This TCR came from a person between 18 and 75 years old in good health. Sequenced input: peripheral blood mononuclear cells.

The CDR3 spells CASSRAVGTDTQYF. CDR3 DNA, as far as it was read: TGTGCCAGTAGTCGTGCGGTCGGGACAGATACG. The chain uses TRBV19 and TRBJ2-3; D remains unclear. Read data end 3 residues before the CDR3 end; the end is taken from the germline J gene. CDR1 and CDR2 (germline): LNHDA, SQIVND (reference sequence). Deletions cut 5 bases from V and 3 bases from J, with 12 bases between. The CDR3 is made up of 14 amino acids.